This TCR beta chain was sequenced for a study of blood T cell repertoires in COVID-19. On the study more broadly: Nucleic acid was either cDNA or gDNA, and it came from T cells, B-cell-depleted T cells, or PBMCs.

This clone was observed a few times. Assay: immunoSEQ multiplex PCR; the TCRdb copy retains only in-frame clones and omits some. This sample has about 250,000 clones, with about 70% found just once. Germline V gives CDR1 MDHEN, CDR2 SYDVKM. V was shortened by 2 bases and J by 1 base, with 14 bases between the two germline ends. The CDR3 consists of 16 residues. Sequencing was performed on peripheral blood. V gene TRBV28 combines with J gene TRBJ2-5, with D tentatively TRBD1 (7 bases). This receptor was obtained from a woman over 75 with acute or convalescent COVID-19. The CDR3 DNA is TGTGCCAGCAGTTTAACAGGGGTAGCGGCCCAAGAGACCCAGTACTTC. Translating it yields CASSLTGVAAQETQYF.